This T cell receptor (beta chain) was captured in a study of Graves' ophthalmopathy and Graves' hyperthyroidism listed by TCRdb under 2018. With regard to the full study: Peripheral blood samples were taken at the time of initial diagnosis, before any treatment was given. To explore V-J signatures that separate ophthalmopathy from hyperthyroidism, a discovery set of around 97 patients was enrolled, consisting of 40 to 45 with ophthalmopathy and fewer than 60 with stable hyperthyroidism. An independent validation cohort comprised 18 to 20 hyperthyroidism patients and some 16 patients who later progressed from hyperthyroidism to ophthalmopathy. Following sample collection, hyperthyroidism patients were given methimazole at a starting dose of 30 mg daily, and ophthalmopathy patients were given high-dose intravenous methylprednisolone. T-cell repertoires of thyroid tissue and blood were compared in several hyperthyroidism patients. In total, approximately 130 blood samples were TCR-sequenced: 40 to 45 ophthalmopathy, roughly 80 hyperthyroidism and around 17 hyperthyroidism-to-ophthalmopathy patients. The study used TCR beta repertoire signatures to distinguish Graves' ophthalmopathy from Graves' hyperthyroidism and to predict progression to ophthalmopathy. Study-level results and caveats: The 13-signature model separated ophthalmopathy from stable hyperthyroidism with 85% to 90% sensitivity and 81.08% specificity in cross-validation, and 80%/75% in the test set. Most expanded thyroid clonotypes with frequency above 0.001 were also detected in blood, suggesting blood repertoires may reflect the thyroid immune response. In validation, the model predicted ophthalmopathy progression with over 60% sensitivity and about 73% specificity; roughly 11 predicted patients were CT-confirmed with GO in a median of 6.5 months. Sample size was not predetermined statistically, and investigators were not blinded to group allocation.

Ophthalmopathy patients had moderately to severely active disease, Clinical Activity Score of at least 3, NOSPECS grade of at least 4, and disease duration under 3 months. Patients with other autoimmune diseases, uncontrolled infections, pregnancy or lactation were excluded from the study. Clinical symptoms, serum thyroxine, TRAb, thyroid ultrasound and orbital computed tomography were used for diagnosis. PBMCs were isolated from about 10 ml of fresh peripheral blood by Ficoll-Paque density gradient centrifugation. Trizol reagent was used to extract the total RNA, and its quality was then checked on an Agilent 2100 Bioanalyzer. The CDR3 runs 16 residues from the cysteine to the phenylalanine. Only CDR3 DNA remains: 48 bases, in frame from the first base. CDR1 and CDR2 (SGDLS, YYNGEE) derive from the germline V gene. V gives up 3 bases and J gives up 2 bases, and the segment between their germline ends measures 18 bases.

This clonotype occurred a few times. There is no known antigen for this receptor. Within one base of it there is no much larger clone, and no base qualities were kept. For repertoire sequencing, TCR beta CDR3 regions were amplified from RNA transcripts. The first round was an RT-PCR using HTBI primers with the Qiagen OneStep RT-PCR kit, and this first round was followed by a second-round multiplex PCR, then size selection and purification. Libraries were sequenced paired-end with 100 bp reads on an Illumina HiSeq2000. On the study's bioinformatics: Reads were processed with SOAPnuke, discarding reads with adapters, uncalled bases, mean Phred below 15, or no exact constant-primer or identifier match. COPE v1.2.5 was used to merge high-quality paired reads. Each unique nucleotide sequence was treated as a clonotype, and MiTCR v1.1 was used to align the clonotypes to the IMGT TRB V, D and J references. Only V-J combinations with frequency above 0.0001 were analysed, covering about 99% of repertoires. For each V-J combination, a TCR clonal expansion and chaos score was defined as F50 clonal expansion divided by the chaos observed in the TCRdist matrix. Welch's t-statistics and random forest were used to reduce the features to 10 to 15 V-J combinations, which were then used as input to a naive Bayes classifier. The similarity between thyroid and blood repertoires was quantified using the Morisita-Horn index. TCRdb trimmed public reads at Q25 via fastp, called clones via MiXCR and kept in-frame beta chains. Every CDR3 protein is listed once, alongside the most common genes and DNA of its rows. These V and J calls originate from TCRdb's pipeline instead of the authors' own analysis. A total of some 750,000 distinct CDR3 sequences appear in this sample, approximately 40% of them only once. Of the sample, 44% is held by the ten largest clones.

This chain joins TRBV9 to TRBJ2-7; the D gene is possibly TRBD2, with 6 bases matching. The sample taken for sequencing was peripheral blood. The sequence came from an adult man with Graves' ophthalmopathy. The bases read TGTGCCAGCAGCGGGCCCGGGACTCGGAGGGCCTACGAGCAGTACTTC. Its translation is CASSGPGTRRAYEQYF.